The 7 T cell receptor beta chains below come from one sample, sequenced in a study of post-analysis software for immune sequencing data. Study findings and constraints: Several TRBV segments (TRBV5-6, TRBV5-1 and TRBV20-1 among them) occurred more frequently in patients than in controls.

Prepared libraries of TCR beta cDNA carried unique molecular identifiers. TCRdb reanalysed the PCR reads using MiXCR and keeps one entry per CDR3 protein. The table lists 650,000 to 900,000 distinct CDR3 sequences, about 43% of them singletons. What these receptors recognize is not known. Source material: blood. The source of these receptors is a girl aged 10 to 17 with multiple sclerosis.

V is TRBV7-2 and J is TRBJ1-1; possibly TRBD1 for D (5 bases). Germline CDR1 reads SGHTA; CDR2 reads FQGNSA. CDR3 length: 14 amino acids. With 1 base removed from V and 5 bases from J, the gap between germline ends came to 11 bases. The CDR3 coding sequence is TGTGCCAGCAGCTTAGGGGGGATGAGGACTGAAGCTTTCTTT. It encodes CASSLGGMRTEAFF.

This chain joins TRBV6-1 and TRBJ2-4; D might be TRBD1 (6 bases). The better agreement between TRBJ2-7 and the DNA end casts doubt on the J call. The CDR3 has 13 residues. The germline V gene has CDR1 MNHNS and CDR2 SASEGT. The CDR3 coding sequence is TGTGCCAGCAGTGTAATACAGGGCTACGAGCAGTACTTC. This gives the protein CASSVIQGYEQYF.

The rearrangement joins TRBV20-1 to TRBJ2-7, with D perhaps TRBD1 (6 bases). CDR1 is DFQATT and CDR2 is SNEGSKA in the germline V gene (reference sequence). This CDR3 has 14 residues. Trimming took 1 base from V and 3 from J, leaving 13 bases between them. The CDR3 region is CSARVGTFDYEQYF. The CDR3, as DNA: TGCAGTGCTAGAGTGGGGACATTTGACTACGAGCAGTACTTC.

The sample holds many counts of this clonotype. The chain has TRBV4-2 and TRBJ1-4; no clear D gene. The V end was cut by 2 bases, the J end by 7 bases, with 5 bases between. Germline V gene data show CDR1 as LGHNA and CDR2 as YNFKEQ. The CDR3 contains 12 residues. In DNA form, the CDR3 reads TGTGCCAGCAGCCAACTGGGTGAAAAACTGTTTTTT. Amino acids: CASSQLGEKLFF.

The sample holds a few counts of this clonotype. Germline is not matched at one junction end, which may reflect a read error. The chain employs TRBV20-1 and TRBJ2-1; 10 bases are a match to TRBD2. CDR3 size: 14 residues. Germline-derived CDR1 and CDR2 are DFQATT and SNEGSKA (reference sequence). The DNA of the CDR3 is TGCAATGCTCAACCTAGCGGGAGATTTAATGAGCAGTTCTTC. It translates to CNAQPSGRFNEQFF.

The V and J genes are TRBV3-1 and TRBJ2-5, with D perhaps matching TRBD2 (5 bases). The CDR3 has 16 amino acids. The V end lost 0 bases, the J end lost 5 bases, and 16 bases lay between the germline ends. Germline loops: CDR1 LGHDT, CDR2 YNNKEL (reference sequence). CDR3 in DNA: TGTGCCAGCAGCCAAGAAATCCGTGCGGGTATCGAGACCCAGTACTTC. Translating gives CASSQEIRAGIETQYF.

The chain joins TRBV12-3 or TRBV12-4 to TRBJ2-3; D remains unclear. The V and J ends lost 4 bases and 10 bases respectively, with 12 bases between them. The CDR3 spans 12 residues. This CDR3 reads CASSSPSLPQYF. CDR3 in DNA: TGTGCCAGCAGTTCTCCTAGTTTGCCGCAGTATTTT.